This T cell receptor (beta chain) was obtained from a study of cytomegalovirus exposure and HLA in healthy donors. The study's findings and limits: A few V segments could not be told apart, such as TRBV6-2 and TRBV6-3, and were left out. Usually a TCR sequence was rare, but some public TCRs were found in many donors.

A few counts support this clone. The antigen is not known. The ends lost 2 bases at V and 5 bases at J; junction bases unmatched: 4. CDR3 size: 15 residues. Per the germline V gene, CDR1 is ENHRY and CDR2 is SYGVKD. Both 60 Vbeta primers and 13 Jbeta primers went into the PCR. Only in-frame clones appear in the TCRdb table, and some are missing; sequencing was by immunoSEQ multiplex PCR. The table lists 65,000 to 85,000 clones, about four fifths of them singletons. Sample: PBMCs. This TCR was sampled from a male donor in good health and CMV-seropositive. The chain is built from TRBV10-3 and TRBJ2-1, with 9 positions matching TRBD2. The CDR3 here is CAISEGREGHNEQFF. Written as DNA, the CDR3 is TGTGCCATCAGTGAGGGGCGGGAGGGCCACAATGAGCAGTTCTTC.